The 4 T cell receptor beta chains below were found in one sample sequenced in a study of PD-1 blockade in classical Hodgkin lymphoma. Time point reported: cycle 4 day 1 (C4D1), after five to seven weeks of nivolumab. Brentuximab vedotin exposure varied, and every patient relapsed after autologous stem cell transplantation. Assay used: immunoSEQ multiplex PCR; TCRdb lists only in-frame clones, some missing. The sample includes about 47,000 clones, about 80% seen only once; the top ten take 19%. Sample: peripheral blood mononuclear cells (PBMCs), taken before the fourth cycle of nivolumab. All receptors come from a human donor with classical Hodgkin lymphoma.

This chain joins TRBV4-3 and TRBJ1-3, with D unresolved. CDR3 length: 14 residues. The germline gives CDR1 LGHNA, CDR2 YSLEER. V lost 5 bases and J 4 bases, leaving 12 bases between the germline ends. The CDR3 is CASSGGWEGNTIYF. The DNA for the CDR3 is TGCGCCAGCAGCGGAGGGTGGGAAGGAAACACCATATATTTT.

CDR3 DNA sequence: TGCGCCAGCAGCTTGGATAGCGGGACCACAGATACGCAGTATTTT. This codes for CASSLDSGTTDTQYF. V gene TRBV5-1 combines with J gene TRBJ2-3, with TRBD2 matching 8 bases. The germline CDR1 and CDR2 sequences are SGHRS and YFSETQ. V shed 0 bases and J 2 bases; nucleotides not matched to a gene: 2. The CDR3 is 15 amino acids. Combining the CDR3 with reference TRBV5-1 and TRBJ2-3 gives the whole variable domain KAGVTQTPRYLIKTRGQQVTLSCSPISGHRSVSWYQQTPGQGLQFLFEYFSETQRNKGNFPGRFSGRQFSNSRSEMNVSTLELGDSALYLCASSLDSGTTDTQYFGPGTRLTVL.

The rearrangement uses TRBV30 and TRBJ1-1, with D hard to call. Trimming pared 5 bases from V and 1 base from J, leaving 11 bases between. This CDR3 spans 13 amino acids. Germline CDR1 reads GTSNPN; CDR2 reads SVGIG (reference sequence). The CDR3 bases are TGTGCCTGGTCCGGCCAGCAGAACACTGAAGCTTTCTTT. As protein: CAWSGQQNTEAFF.

This clone was detected a few times. This chain links TRBV9 with TRBJ2-7; D is ambiguous. There are 14 residues in the CDR3. Germline CDR1 and CDR2: SGDLS and YYNGEE. Trimming left V 0 bases short and J 6 bases short, with 13 bases between. CDR3 sequence: CASSVGVDPSEQYF. The CDR3 coding sequence is TGTGCCAGCAGCGTAGGGGTAGATCCGAGCGAGCAGTACTTC.